These T cell receptor beta chains were read from a single sample in a study of Ad26.COV2.S vaccination and SARS-CoV-2 variants. Only in-frame clones appear in the TCRdb table, and some are missing; sequencing was by immunoSEQ multiplex PCR. The data hold 440,000 or so clones, with around 92% observed a single time. The source was peripheral blood, collected in a trial of Ad26.COV2.S vaccine versus placebo. Receptor source: a person aged 18-65 years who received the Ad26.COV2.S COVID-19 vaccine or a placebo. The CDR3 runs from the conserved cysteine through the conserved F or W. A D gene is named only where the DNA matches it firmly. Rows may omit the clone size; those that give it use once, few, many or a size class.

DNA: TGTGCCAGCACTAGAACAGGGGGCTCAGGAAACACCATATATTTT
CDR3: CASTRTGGSGNTIYF
D: TRBD1
J: TRBJ1-3
V: TRBV6-4
size: -

DNA: TGTGCCAGCTCACCAGACAGGTATAATGGCTACACCTTC
CDR3: CASSPDRYNGYTF
D: -
J: TRBJ1-2
V: TRBV18
size: -

DNA: TGTGCCAGCAGTTATCTGCGGGTCACCGGGGAGCTGTTTTTT
CDR3: CASSYLRVTGELFF
D: -
J: TRBJ2-2
V: TRBV28
size: -

DNA: TGTGCCAGCTCACCACTCGGCACAAACTCTGGGGCCAACGTCCTGACTTTC
CDR3: CASSPLGTNSGANVLTF
D: -
J: TRBJ2-6
V: TRBV18
size: -

DNA: TGTGCCAGCAGCTCAGGGCCGGTTGAAAAACTGTTTTTT
CDR3: CASSSGPVEKLFF
D: -
J: TRBJ1-4
V: TRBV7-8
size: -

DNA: TGTGCCAGCAGTTTGCGGTGGGGACGGACGAACACTGAAGCTTTCTTT
CDR3: CASSLRWGRTNTEAFF
D: -
J: TRBJ1-1
V: TRBV28
size: -

DNA: TGTGCCAGCAGCTTAGGCCCCCCCGGGACACTCCGTGACACTGAAGCTTTCTTT
CDR3: CASSLGPPGTLRDTEAFF
D: -
J: TRBJ1-1
V: TRBV7-9
size: -

DNA: TGTGCCAGTAGTATGGGTCAGTACGAGCAGTACTTC
CDR3: CASSMGQYEQYF
D: -
J: TRBJ2-7
V: TRBV19
size: few

DNA: TGTGCCAGTAACGATCCTAGGACCTCTTTGGAGACCCAGTACTTC
CDR3: CASNDPRTSLETQYF
D: -
J: TRBJ2-5
V: TRBV19
size: once

DNA: TGTGCCTGGGGGGGGCTTAGCACAGATACGCAGTATTTT
CDR3: CAWGGLSTDTQYF
D: -
J: TRBJ2-3
V: TRBV30
size: -

DNA: TGTGCCAGCAGTTACTCACAGGGGTTAGGCTATGGCTACACCTTC
CDR3: CASSYSQGLGYGYTF
D: TRBD1
J: TRBJ1-2
V: TRBV6-2/TRBV6-3
size: -

DNA: TGCGCCAGCAGCCAAGAAACAGGGAATTTTGCAGATACGCAGTATTTT
CDR3: CASSQETGNFADTQYF
D: -
J: TRBJ2-3
V: TRBV4-3
size: -

DNA: TGTGCCAGCAGCTCTCTCCGCGGGGGACGTGAAAAACTGTTTTTT
CDR3: CASSSLRGGREKLFF
D: -
J: TRBJ1-4
V: TRBV5-4
size: -

DNA: TGTGCCAGCAGCGAGGGGACAGGGAAGGATAACTATGGCTACACCTTC
CDR3: CASSEGTGKDNYGYTF
D: TRBD1
J: TRBJ1-2
V: TRBV13
size: -

DNA: TGTGCCAGCAGTCCGTGGACTAGCGGGGGTCTCCGCTACAATGAGCAGTTCTTC
CDR3: CASSPWTSGGLRYNEQFF
D: TRBD2
J: TRBJ2-1
V: TRBV6-2/TRBV6-3
size: -

DNA: TGTGCCAGCAGTTACGCCCAAACCTCCTACGAGCAGTACTTC
CDR3: CASSYAQTSYEQYF
D: -
J: TRBJ2-7
V: TRBV6-5
size: -

DNA: TGTGCCAGCAGCCTGAGACAGGAGTATAATTCACCCCTCCACTTT
CDR3: CASSLRQEYNSPLHF
D: -
J: TRBJ1-6
V: TRBV7-8
size: -

DNA: TGTGCCAGCAGTAGACAGGTGGGCAACTATGGCTACACCTTC
CDR3: CASSRQVGNYGYTF
D: -
J: TRBJ1-2
V: TRBV6-2/TRBV6-3
size: -

DNA: TGTGCCAGCAGCGTAGAGAGTTACAATGAGCAGTTCTTC
CDR3: CASSVESYNEQFF
D: -
J: TRBJ2-1
V: TRBV9
size: -

DNA: TGTGCCAGCAGCTTAGCGCGGCCCGGCCGCCAAAAGTACACAGATACGCAGTATTTT
CDR3: CASSLARPGRQKYTDTQYF
D: -
J: TRBJ2-3
V: TRBV7-9
size: -

DNA: TGTGCCAGCTCACCGGGGGACCCCTATGGCTACACCTTC
CDR3: CASSPGDPYGYTF
D: -
J: TRBJ1-2
V: TRBV18
size: -

DNA: TGTGCCAGCTCACCACCACTTGGCGGCAGGGGCTCGAGAGAGACCCAGTACTTC
CDR3: CASSPPLGGRGSRETQYF
D: -
J: TRBJ2-5
V: TRBV18
size: -

DNA: TGTGCCAGCAGTCCTGGACAGGGGGCTTACGAGCAGTACTTC
CDR3: CASSPGQGAYEQYF
D: TRBD1
J: TRBJ2-7
V: TRBV7-8
size: once

DNA: TGTGCCAGCAGCTTATCTACAGGGAATCAGCCCCAGCATTTT
CDR3: CASSLSTGNQPQHF
D: -
J: TRBJ1-5
V: TRBV7-9
size: -

DNA: TGCGCCAGCAGCAAACAGGGGGCTCTGTACAATGAGCAGTTCTTC
CDR3: CASSKQGALYNEQFF
D: TRBD1
J: TRBJ2-1
V: TRBV5-1
size: -

DNA: TGTGCCAGCAGCCAGGAAGACACTAATCAGCCCCAGCATTTT
CDR3: CASSQEDTNQPQHF
D: -
J: TRBJ1-5
V: TRBV3-1/TRBV3-2
size: -

DNA: TGTGCCAGCAGCTCCGGGGGCTCTGGAAACACCATATATTTT
CDR3: CASSSGGSGNTIYF
D: -
J: TRBJ1-3
V: TRBV7-8
size: few

DNA: TGTGCCAGCAGTTTACGGGGATCCTACAATGAGCAGTTCTTC
CDR3: CASSLRGSYNEQFF
D: -
J: TRBJ2-1
V: TRBV28
size: -

DNA: TGCGCCAGCAGCTTGGCCGGGACTTCCCTCTCCTACGAGCAGTACTTC
CDR3: CASSLAGTSLSYEQYF
D: -
J: TRBJ2-7
V: TRBV5-1
size: -

DNA: TGTGCCAGCAGTTCTCAGGGGTACGAGCAGTACTTC
CDR3: CASSSQGYEQYF
D: -
J: TRBJ2-7
V: TRBV6-5
size: -

DNA: TGCGCCAGCAGCTACGACGGGCCTTTCACAGATACGCAGTATTTT
CDR3: CASSYDGPFTDTQYF
D: -
J: TRBJ2-3
V: TRBV5-1
size: -

DNA: TGTGCCAGCAGCTTCGGCTCGGACACTGAAGCTTTCTTT
CDR3: CASSFGSDTEAFF
D: -
J: TRBJ1-1
V: TRBV7-9
size: -

DNA: TGTGCCAGCAGCCCGTCGGGGGGAGACGAAAAACTGTTTTTT
CDR3: CASSPSGGDEKLFF
D: -
J: TRBJ1-4
V: TRBV5-4
size: -

DNA: TGTGCCAGCAGCTTAGGGGGCCCGAACACCGGGGAGCTGTTTTTT
CDR3: CASSLGGPNTGELFF
D: -
J: TRBJ2-2
V: TRBV7-2
size: -

DNA: TGTGCCAGCAGCCCAAAGACGGAGGGCACGGGTCTGGGTGGAAACACCATATATTTT
CDR3: CASSPKTEGTGLGGNTIYF
D: -
J: TRBJ1-3
V: TRBV27
size: -

DNA: TGTGCCAGCAGCTTATTTGCGGGGGGCATTTACAATGAGCAGTTCTTC
CDR3: CASSLFAGGIYNEQFF
D: TRBD2
J: TRBJ2-1
V: TRBV5-6
size: -

DNA: TGTGCCAGCAGTGATATGGGGGGCACCTATGGCTACACCTTC
CDR3: CASSDMGGTYGYTF
D: -
J: TRBJ1-2
V: TRBV6-1
size: -

DNA: TGTGCCTGGAGTGTGGGGGACAGCTCCTACAATGAGCAGTTCTTC
CDR3: CAWSVGDSSYNEQFF
D: TRBD1
J: TRBJ2-1
V: TRBV30
size: -

DNA: TGCGCCAGCAGTTATCAGGGAGACACTGAAGCTTTCTTT
CDR3: CASSYQGDTEAFF
D: -
J: TRBJ1-1
V: TRBV5-1
size: -

DNA: TGCGCCAGCAGCTTGGCCCCTCAGGGGTTCGTAGAGACCCAGTACTTC
CDR3: CASSLAPQGFVETQYF
D: -
J: TRBJ2-5
V: TRBV5-1
size: -

DNA: TGTGCCAGTATTGGGTTGGGCAGGGGCGCTAACACTGAAGCTTTCTTT
CDR3: CASIGLGRGANTEAFF
D: -
J: TRBJ1-1
V: TRBV19
size: -

DNA: TGTGCCAGCAGCTTAACGGACAGGGGATCCGGGGAGCTGTTTTTT
CDR3: CASSLTDRGSGELFF
D: TRBD1
J: TRBJ2-2
V: TRBV11-2
size: -

DNA: TGTGCCAGTAGTCTCGTCCAGTCAGGGACCCAGTACTTC
CDR3: CASSLVQSGTQYF
D: -
J: TRBJ2-5
V: TRBV19
size: -

DNA: TGTGCCAGCCGTCCCCGCTCTGGAAACACCATATATTTT
CDR3: CASRPRSGNTIYF
D: -
J: TRBJ1-3
V: TRBV6-5
size: few

DNA: TGTGCCAGCAACACGGGGGGACCAAGGAACGAGCAGTACTTC
CDR3: CASNTGGPRNEQYF
D: TRBD2
J: TRBJ2-7
V: TRBV6-5
size: -

DNA: TGCGCCAGCAGCGGGGGGACTAGCGGGGACTTCACAGATACGCAGTATTTT
CDR3: CASSGGTSGDFTDTQYF
D: TRBD2
J: TRBJ2-3
V: TRBV5-1
size: -

DNA: TGTGCCAGCAGTGCACACACTAGCGCCCTAGGCCGGGGCGGGCAGTTCTTC
CDR3: CASSAHTSALGRGGQFF
D: TRBD2
J: TRBJ2-1
V: TRBV6-1
size: -

DNA: TGTGCCAGCAGTTACGGGCAGGTCGATCAGCCCCAGCATTTT
CDR3: CASSYGQVDQPQHF
D: -
J: TRBJ1-5
V: TRBV6-2/TRBV6-3
size: -